Below, one T cell receptor beta chain is given with its context. The sample comes from a study of T cell changes during pregnancy in multiple sclerosis. J lost 0 bases, V lost 5 bases, and 3 bases had no gene match. Germline loops: CDR1 SGHTA, CDR2 FQGTGA. CDR3 length: 16 residues. Method: immunoSEQ multiplex PCR; TCRdb's copy keeps in-frame clones and lacks some. The sample carries around 110,000 clones, around 90% recorded once. Here the sequenced sample was peripheral blood, taken before pregnancy. V usage is TRBV7-3 and J usage is TRBJ2-3, with 12 bases aligning to TRBD2. This receptor was obtained from a female donor with multiple sclerosis, enrolled in a pregnancy study. The DNA for the CDR3 is TGTGCCAGCAGCCCTGGACTAGCGGGAAGCACAGATACGCAGTATTTT. Its translation: CASSPGLAGSTDTQYF.